This T cell receptor (beta chain) was profiled in a study of cytomegalovirus exposure and HLA in healthy donors. Study results and limitations: In vitro data verified a few CMV-associated chains as specific for CMV antigens. DRB1 had the most TCR associations and HLA-C the fewest, a later analysis found, with rates varying by HLA locus. For cytomegalovirus status, the classifier reportedly gave diagnoses with high specificity and sensitivity. Overall, approximately 150 TCR beta chains were annotated as cytomegalovirus-associated.

Details on this clone: Its antigen is as yet unknown.

The PCR made use of 60 Vbeta and 13 Jbeta primers. TCRdb's table, derived via immunoSEQ multiplex PCR, lists solely in-frame clones and lacks some. In the table there are 150,000 to 180,000 clones, about three quarters of which are singletons. Per the germline V gene, CDR1 is MNHNS and CDR2 is SASEGT. This CDR3 has 13 amino acids. After removal of 7 bases from V and 7 bases from J, the junction contained 6 bases not matched to a gene. Sequenced: PBMCs. The chain combines TRBV6-1 with TRBJ1-4, with 7 positions matching TRBD1. The clonotype originates from a woman aged 40 to 50 in good health and CMV-seronegative. The CDR3 here is CASTWTGPEKLFF. The CDR3 nucleotides are TGTGCCAGCACTTGGACAGGACCTGAAAAACTGTTTTTT.